This is a list of T cell receptor beta chains from one sample in a study of T cell responses to AZD1222 COVID-19 vaccine. Repertoires were generated with immunoSEQ multiplex PCR, while TCRdb's copy carries only in-frame clones and drops some. The repertoire has around 200,000 clones, roughly 94% of them found once; the top ten carry 1.5% to 2%. This sample comprised peripheral blood, obtained 28 days after the second AZD1222 dose. These TCRs come from an adult who received the AZD1222 COVID-19 vaccine. Both conserved end residues are part of each CDR3. A D gene is named only where the DNA matches it firmly. Size values are once, few and many counts, or a class for expanded clones, and some rows have none.

>.|TRBV5-6|.|TRBJ2-1
CASSPDERLYNEQFF
TGTGCCAGCAGCCCAGACGAGAGGCTATACAATGAGCAGTTCTTC
>.|TRBV12-3/TRBV12-4|.|TRBJ2-1
CASTRTFYNEQFF
TGTGCCAGCACCCGGACCTTTTACAATGAGCAGTTCTTC
>TRBD1|TRBV25-1|.|TRBJ1-1
CASRNRGGDTEAFF
TGTGCCAGCAGAAACAGGGGGGGTGACACTGAAGCTTTCTTT
>.|TRBV5-5|.|TRBJ1-5
CASSLYLGSNQPQHF
TGTGCCAGCAGCTTGTACCTTGGGAGCAATCAGCCCCAGCATTTT
>.|TRBV19|.|TRBJ2-7
CASSIHVSYEQYF
TGTGCCAGTAGTATTCACGTCTCCTACGAGCAGTACTTC
>TRBD1|TRBV6-5|once|TRBJ1-2
CASSEDRRNYGYTF
TGTGCCAGCAGCGAGGACAGGAGGAACTATGGCTACACCTTC
>.|TRBV9|.|TRBJ1-4
CASSPHSNNEKLFF
TGTGCCAGCAGCCCCCATTCTAATAATGAAAAACTGTTTTTT
>.|TRBV11-1|.|TRBJ2-1
CASSLQGSYNEQFF
TGTGCCAGCAGCTTACAGGGATCCTACAATGAGCAGTTCTTC
>.|TRBV18|.|TRBJ2-3
CASSPSDDTQYF
TGTGCCAGCTCACCCAGTGACGATACGCAGTATTTT
>.|TRBV19|.|TRBJ1-1
CASRSREGWDTEAFF
TGTGCCAGTAGATCCCGAGAGGGGTGGGACACTGAAGCTTTCTTT
>.|TRBV5-1|.|TRBJ1-3
CASSLAAGNSGNTIYF
TGCGCCAGCAGCTTGGCGGCAGGGAACTCTGGAAACACCATATATTTT
>.|TRBV7-9|.|TRBJ1-3
CASSFWGRSGSGNTIYF
TGTGCCAGCAGCTTTTGGGGGCGCTCAGGCTCTGGAAACACCATATATTTT
>.|TRBV4-1|.|TRBJ1-4
CASSPGTLGEKLFF
TGCGCCAGCAGCCCGGGGACGTTAGGTGAAAAACTGTTTTTT
>TRBD1|TRBV7-8|.|TRBJ2-7
CASSFLTGTGPYEQYF
TGTGCCAGCAGTTTTTTAACCGGGACAGGACCTTACGAGCAGTACTTC
>.|TRBV29-1|.|TRBJ2-5
CSVDPLGGEETQYF
TGCAGCGTGGATCCTCTTGGAGGGGAGGAGACCCAGTACTTC
>.|TRBV19|.|TRBJ1-2
CASSIEAGSYGYTF
TGTGCCAGTAGTATAGAAGCAGGGTCCTATGGCTACACCTTC
>.|TRBV7-9|.|TRBJ1-2
CASSFDVYGYTF
TGTGCCAGCAGCTTTGACGTCTATGGCTACACCTTC
>.|TRBV12-3/TRBV12-4|.|TRBJ1-2
CASSFGTDYGYTF
TGTGCCAGCAGTTTCGGGACGGACTATGGCTACACCTTC
>.|TRBV19|once|TRBJ2-7
CASSITQAYEQYF
TGTGCCAGTAGTATCACACAGGCCTACGAGCAGTACTTC
>.|TRBV2|.|TRBJ1-4
CASSEGRFSEKLFF
TGTGCCAGCAGTGAAGGGAGGTTTAGTGAAAAACTGTTTTTT
>.|TRBV7-9|.|TRBJ1-2
CATDLLQPGVINYGYTF
TGTGCCACGGATTTACTACAGCCGGGGGTTATCAACTATGGCTACACCTTC
>.|TRBV12-3/TRBV12-4|.|TRBJ1-4
CASSLERELFF
TGTGCCAGCAGTTTAGAACGTGAACTGTTTTTT
>TRBD1|TRBV5-6|.|TRBJ2-4
CASSFQGVAKNIQYF
TGTGCCAGCAGCTTCCAGGGGGTAGCCAAAAACATTCAGTACTTC
>.|TRBV30|.|TRBJ1-6
CAWTRDSYNSPLHF
TGTGCCTGGACACGGGATAGTTATAATTCACCCCTCCACTTT
>.|TRBV7-9|.|TRBJ2-2
CASSRTTHTGELFF
TGTGCCAGCAGCCGGACTACCCACACCGGGGAGCTGTTTTTT
>.|TRBV6-4|few|TRBJ1-6
CASSDSTNSPLHF
TGTGCCAGCAGTGACTCTACGAATTCACCCCTCCACTTT
>TRBD1|TRBV12-5|once|TRBJ1-1
CASGLSGTGTMNTEAFF
TGTGCTAGTGGTTTGTCCGGGACAGGGACCATGAACACTGAAGCTTTCTTT
>TRBD1|TRBV14|.|TRBJ1-2
CASSQQQGLGYTF
TGTGCCAGCAGCCAACAACAGGGGTTGGGCTACACCTTC
>TRBD1|TRBV30|.|TRBJ2-7
CAWSRRQGYEQYF
TGTGCCTGGAGTAGACGACAGGGCTACGAGCAGTACTTC
>.|TRBV30|.|TRBJ1-2
CAWRAAGYTF
TGTGCCTGGAGGGCGGCTGGCTACACCTTC
>.|TRBV19|.|TRBJ2-3
CASSIFISTDTQYF
TGTGCCAGTAGTATATTTATTAGCACAGATACGCAGTATTTT
>.|TRBV7-6|few|TRBJ2-2
CASRKRPLGLGTGELFF
TGTGCCAGCAGAAAACGGCCCCTGGGGCTCGGCACCGGGGAGCTGTTTTTT